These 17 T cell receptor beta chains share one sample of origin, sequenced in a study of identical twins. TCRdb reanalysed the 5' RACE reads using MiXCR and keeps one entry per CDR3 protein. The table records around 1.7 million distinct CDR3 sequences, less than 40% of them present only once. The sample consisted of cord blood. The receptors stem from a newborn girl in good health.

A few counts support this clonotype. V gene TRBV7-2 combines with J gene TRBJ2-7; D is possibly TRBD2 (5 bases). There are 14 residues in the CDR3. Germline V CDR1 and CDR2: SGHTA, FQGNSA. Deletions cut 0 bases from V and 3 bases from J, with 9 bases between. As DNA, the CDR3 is TGTGCCAGCAGCTTAGCGGAGGCTATCTACGAGCAGTACTTC. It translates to CASSLAEAIYEQYF.

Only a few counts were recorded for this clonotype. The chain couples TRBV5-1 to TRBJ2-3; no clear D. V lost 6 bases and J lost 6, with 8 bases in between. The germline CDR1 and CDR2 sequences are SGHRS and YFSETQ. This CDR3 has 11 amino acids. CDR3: CASTDGDTQYF. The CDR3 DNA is TGCGCCAGCACCGATGGGGATACGCAGTATTTT.

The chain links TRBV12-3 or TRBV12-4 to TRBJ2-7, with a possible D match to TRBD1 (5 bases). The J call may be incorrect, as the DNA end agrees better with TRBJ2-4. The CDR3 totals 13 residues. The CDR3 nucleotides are TGTGCCAGCAGTTGGGGCTTTGAATACATTCAGTACTTC. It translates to CASSWGFEYIQYF.

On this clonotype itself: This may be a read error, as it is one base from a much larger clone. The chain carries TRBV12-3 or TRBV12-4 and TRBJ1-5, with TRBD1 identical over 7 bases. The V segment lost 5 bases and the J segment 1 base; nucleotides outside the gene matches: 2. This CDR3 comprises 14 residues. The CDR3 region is CASSGGQSNQPQHF. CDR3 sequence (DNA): TGTGCCAGCAGTGGGGGACAGAGCAATCAGCCCCAGCATTTT.

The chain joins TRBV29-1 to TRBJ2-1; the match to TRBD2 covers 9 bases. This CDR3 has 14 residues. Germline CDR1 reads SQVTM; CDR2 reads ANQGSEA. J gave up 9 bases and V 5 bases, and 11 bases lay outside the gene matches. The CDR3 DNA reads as TGCAGCGTTTTTAGCGGGAGAGTACGAGGTGAGCAGTTCTTC. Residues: CSVFSGRVRGEQFF.

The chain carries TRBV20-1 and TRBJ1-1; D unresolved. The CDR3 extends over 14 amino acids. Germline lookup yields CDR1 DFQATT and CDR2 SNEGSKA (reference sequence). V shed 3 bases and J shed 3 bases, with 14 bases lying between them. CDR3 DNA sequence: TGCAGTGCTAGCCAACCTGGTTGGCACACTGAAGCTTTCTTT. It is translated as CSASQPGWHTEAFF.

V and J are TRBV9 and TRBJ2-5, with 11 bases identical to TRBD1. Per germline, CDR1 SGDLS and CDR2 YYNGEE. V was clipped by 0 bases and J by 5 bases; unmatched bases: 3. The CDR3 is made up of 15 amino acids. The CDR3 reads CASSVGTGGGETQYF. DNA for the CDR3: TGTGCCAGCAGCGTAGGGACAGGGGGCGGCGAGACCCAGTACTTC.

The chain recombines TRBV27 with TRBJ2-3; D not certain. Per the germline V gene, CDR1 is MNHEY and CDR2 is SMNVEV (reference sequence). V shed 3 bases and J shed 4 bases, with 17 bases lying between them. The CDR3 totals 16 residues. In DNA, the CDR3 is TGTGCCAGCAGTTTTCTAGGGATCAACGGTCCAGATACGCAGTATTTT. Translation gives CASSFLGINGPDTQYF.

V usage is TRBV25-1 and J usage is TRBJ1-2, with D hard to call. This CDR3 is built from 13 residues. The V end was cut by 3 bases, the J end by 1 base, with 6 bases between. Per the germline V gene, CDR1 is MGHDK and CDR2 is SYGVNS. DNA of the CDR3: TGTGCCAGCAGTGAGGGGTATAACTATGGCTACACCTTC. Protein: CASSEGYNYGYTF.

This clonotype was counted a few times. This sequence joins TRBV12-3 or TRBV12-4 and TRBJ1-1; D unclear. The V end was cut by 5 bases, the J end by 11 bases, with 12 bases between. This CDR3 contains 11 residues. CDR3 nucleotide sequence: TGTGCCAGCAGTCCCGCCCGTGGGGCTTTCTTT. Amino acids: CASSPARGAFF.

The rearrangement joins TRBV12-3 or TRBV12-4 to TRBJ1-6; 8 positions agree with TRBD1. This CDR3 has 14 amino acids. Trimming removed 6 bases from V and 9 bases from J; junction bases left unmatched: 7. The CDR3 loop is CASRRTGGGSPLHF. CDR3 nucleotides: TGTGCCAGCAGACGAACAGGGGGGGGTTCACCCCTCCACTTT.

The CDR3 DNA reads as TGTGCCAGCAGCTTAGTCCCAGCGGGAGTATTGTTCCAAGAGACCCAGTTCTTC. It codes for CASSLVPAGVLFQETQFF. The V gene is TRBV7-8, the J gene TRBJ2-5, with 8 positions matching TRBD2. The J call could be wrong; TRBJ2-1 is a better fit for the DNA end. The length of the CDR3 is 18 residues. Looked up from germline, CDR1 is SGHVS and CDR2 is FQNEAQ.

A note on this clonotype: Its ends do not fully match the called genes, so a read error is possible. The DNA for the CDR3 is TGTGCTAGCAGCTTTCTAGGGGGGCCACAAGAGACCCAGTACTTC. Its translation: CASSFLGGPQETQYF. The genes are TRBV7-7 and TRBJ2-5, with D perhaps being TRBD1 or TRBD2 (6 bases each). The CDR3 is made up of 15 amino acids. The germline V gene has CDR1 SSHAT and CDR2 FNYEAQ (reference sequence).

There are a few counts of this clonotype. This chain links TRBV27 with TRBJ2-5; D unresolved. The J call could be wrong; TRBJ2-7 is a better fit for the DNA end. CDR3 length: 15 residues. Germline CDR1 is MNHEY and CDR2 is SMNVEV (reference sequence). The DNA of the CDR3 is TGTGCCAGCAGTTTCAAGGTTACGGACCCCTACGAGCAGTACTTC. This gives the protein CASSFKVTDPYEQYF.

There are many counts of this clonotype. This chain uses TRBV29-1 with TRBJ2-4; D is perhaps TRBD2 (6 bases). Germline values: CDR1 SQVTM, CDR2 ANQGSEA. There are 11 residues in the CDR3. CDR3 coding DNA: TGCGGAAAGGGCGGGGCGACCATTCAGTACTTC. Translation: CGKGGATIQYF.

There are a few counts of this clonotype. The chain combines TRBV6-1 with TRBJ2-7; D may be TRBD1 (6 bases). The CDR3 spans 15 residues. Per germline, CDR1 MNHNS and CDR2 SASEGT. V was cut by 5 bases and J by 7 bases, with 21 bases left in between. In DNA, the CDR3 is TGTGCCAGCAGTACCCAGGACAGCCTCCTGGGGGAGCAGTACTTC. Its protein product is CASSTQDSLLGEQYF.

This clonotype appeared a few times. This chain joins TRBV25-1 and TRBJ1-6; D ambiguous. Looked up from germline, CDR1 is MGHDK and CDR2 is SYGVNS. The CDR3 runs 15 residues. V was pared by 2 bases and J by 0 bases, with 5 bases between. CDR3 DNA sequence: TGTGCCAGCAGTGAAAGTGCCTCCTATAATTCACCCCTCCACTTT. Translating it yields CASSESASYNSPLHF.